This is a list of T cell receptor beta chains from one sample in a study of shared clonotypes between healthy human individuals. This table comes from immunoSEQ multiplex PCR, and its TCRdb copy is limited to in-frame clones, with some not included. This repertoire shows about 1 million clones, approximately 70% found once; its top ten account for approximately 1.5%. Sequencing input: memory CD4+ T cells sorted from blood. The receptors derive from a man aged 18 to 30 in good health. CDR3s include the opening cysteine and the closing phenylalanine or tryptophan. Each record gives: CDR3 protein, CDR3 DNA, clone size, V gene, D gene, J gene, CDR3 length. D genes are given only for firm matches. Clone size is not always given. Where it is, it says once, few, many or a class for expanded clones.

CDR3: CASSLGGYGNTIYF
DNA: TGTGCCAGCAGTTTAGGGGGTTACGGAAACACCATATATTTT
size: once
V: TRBV28
D: -
J: TRBJ1-3
length: 14

CDR3: CASSPYGGNPQHF
DNA: TGTGCCAGCTCACCGTACGGTGGGAATCCCCAGCATTTT
size: -
V: TRBV18
D: -
J: TRBJ1-5
length: 13

CDR3: CASSLGGRETQYF
DNA: TGTGCCAGCAGCTTAGGGGGAAGAGAGACCCAGTACTTC
size: -
V: TRBV7-2
D: -
J: TRBJ2-5
length: 13

CDR3: CASSPRFGRGTGELFF
DNA: TGTGCCAGTAGTCCTCGTTTTGGGCGTGGCACCGGGGAGCTGTTTTTT
size: -
V: TRBV19
D: -
J: TRBJ2-2
length: 16

CDR3: CASSPQGQGGYGYTF
DNA: TGTGCCAGCTCACCCCAAGGACAGGGTGGGTATGGCTACACCTTC
size: -
V: TRBV18
D: TRBD1
J: TRBJ1-2
length: 15

CDR3: CASRIMDTGELFF
DNA: TGTGCCAGCAGAATTATGGACACCGGGGAGCTGTTTTTT
size: -
V: TRBV14
D: -
J: TRBJ2-2
length: 13

CDR3: CASSSTGNYGYTF
DNA: TGTGCCAGCAGCTCAACAGGAAACTATGGCTACACCTTC
size: many
V: TRBV7-9
D: -
J: TRBJ1-2
length: 13

CDR3: CASSPASGQPQHF
DNA: TGTGCCAGCTCCCCGGCCAGTGGCCAGCCCCAGCATTTT
size: -
V: TRBV18
D: -
J: TRBJ1-5
length: 13

CDR3: CASSPGRGAVDGYTF
DNA: TGTGCCAGCTCACCGGGTCGAGGGGCGGTAGATGGCTACACCTTC
size: -
V: TRBV18
D: -
J: TRBJ1-2
length: 15

CDR3: CASSFSLWDKTYEQYF
DNA: TGCGCCAGCAGCTTCTCTCTTTGGGACAAGACCTACGAGCAGTACTTC
size: -
V: TRBV5-1
D: -
J: TRBJ2-7
length: 16

CDR3: CASSPLAGVRLF
DNA: TGTGCCAGTAGCCCTCTAGCGGGAGTGAGGCTCTTC
size: -
V: TRBV19
D: TRBD2
J: TRBJ2-1
length: 12

CDR3: CASRKSQSSYNSPLHF
DNA: TGTGCCAGCAGAAAGTCACAGAGCTCCTATAATTCACCCCTCCACTTT
size: -
V: TRBV2
D: -
J: TRBJ1-6
length: 16

CDR3: CASSPDRGYGYTF
DNA: TGTGCCAGCAGCCCCGACAGGGGTTATGGCTACACCTTC
size: once
V: TRBV7-8
D: TRBD1
J: TRBJ1-2
length: 13

CDR3: CASSLGTSGSRYEQYF
DNA: TGCGCCAGCAGCTTAGGGACTAGCGGGAGTAGGTACGAGCAGTACTTC
size: -
V: TRBV5-1
D: TRBD2
J: TRBJ2-7
length: 16

CDR3: CASSFSGSTETQYF
DNA: TGTGCCAGCAGCTTTAGCGGGAGTACGGAGACCCAGTACTTC
size: few
V: TRBV9
D: TRBD2
J: TRBJ2-5
length: 14

CDR3: CAWSVPGRDGYTF
DNA: TGTGCCTGGAGTGTACCTGGGAGGGATGGCTACACCTTC
size: once
V: TRBV30
D: -
J: TRBJ1-2
length: 13

CDR3: CASSSRLFTGELFF
DNA: TGTGCCAGCAGCTCCCGTCTATTCACCGGGGAGCTGTTTTTT
size: -
V: TRBV9
D: -
J: TRBJ2-2
length: 14

CDR3: CASSSAGGKTQYF
DNA: TGTGCCAGCAGCTCGGCAGGGGGCAAGACCCAGTACTTC
size: -
V: TRBV11-3
D: TRBD1
J: TRBJ2-5
length: 13

CDR3: CASSIEGTRGETQYF
DNA: TGTGCCAGTAGTATAGAAGGGACCCGCGGGGAGACCCAGTACTTC
size: -
V: TRBV19
D: -
J: TRBJ2-5
length: 15

CDR3: CASSARSSGDSPLHF
DNA: TGTGCCAGCAGTGCCCGGTCGAGTGGGGATTCACCCCTCCACTTT
size: few
V: TRBV2
D: -
J: TRBJ1-6
length: 15

CDR3: CSGGFSNYGYTF
DNA: TGCAGCGGAGGGTTCTCTAACTATGGCTACACCTTC
size: -
V: TRBV29-1
D: -
J: TRBJ1-2
length: 12

CDR3: CASSLLGFETGVSPLHF
DNA: TGTGCCAGCAGTTTATTGGGTTTCGAGACAGGGGTATCACCCCTCCACTTT
size: once
V: TRBV28
D: TRBD1
J: TRBJ1-6
length: 17